This T cell receptor beta chain was recovered during a study of shared clonotypes between healthy human individuals. V gave up 1 base and J gave up 10 bases, with 13 bases separating them. Germline V gene sequence: CDR1 SNHLY, CDR2 FYNNEI. The CDR3 has 13 residues. Assay used: immunoSEQ multiplex PCR; TCRdb lists only in-frame clones, some missing. The top ten hold roughly 0.61% of the sample, which has about 1.1 million clones, around 78% seen once. The clonotype originates from a man between 18 and 35 years old in good health. Some clones in this sample may be carry-over from other donors' samples. Sequencing input: memory CD4+ T cells from PBMCs. The subset was: CD45RA-negative fraction. This chain links TRBV2 with TRBJ1-1; D uncertain. DNA for the CDR3: TGTGCCAGCAGTGAAGAGGCAGTAAGGCGAGCTTTCTTT. Amino acids: CASSEEAVRRAFF.